These T cell receptor beta chains were read from a single sample in a study of blood T cell repertoires in COVID-19. The data were produced by immunoSEQ multiplex PCR, yet TCRdb's version contains in-frame clones alone and is incomplete. The sample holds 50,000 or so clones, approximately 89% seen once. Sequenced material: peripheral blood. The receptor source for this set is a human donor in a cohort sampled during active COVID-19. Each CDR3 is given without its conserved first and last residue. A D gene is named only where the DNA matches it firmly.

TRBJ2-3	TRBV3-1/TRBV3-2	TRBD2	ASSPPPPGTSGGAPNTDTQY
TRBJ1-5	TRBV10-3	.	AISEKRGWRQPQH
TRBJ2-2	TRBV10-1	.	ASSVGGVPGELF
TRBJ2-1	TRBV5-1	TRBD2	ASSPLGLAYNEQF
TRBJ2-7	TRBV5-6	TRBD2	ASSPGPSGTYEQY
TRBJ1-1	TRBV28	.	ASSLVNRVDTEAF
TRBJ2-1	TRBV30	TRBD2	AWRLAGSSNEQF
TRBJ2-1	TRBV3-1/TRBV3-2	TRBD2	ASSQDMTSGRVGIFNEQF
TRBJ2-2	TRBV24-1	.	ATSDQGHNTGELF
TRBJ2-1	TRBV4-1	TRBD2	ASSYDLALAGDNEQF
TRBJ1-2	TRBV11-2	.	ASSFTRTADYGYT
TRBJ1-6	TRBV5-8	TRBD1	ASSLAPRQGNSPLH
TRBJ2-1	TRBV9	TRBD1	ASSVVQGVNNEQF
TRBJ2-2	TRBV5-1	.	ASSKGTYNTGELF
TRBJ1-1	TRBV3-1/TRBV3-2	.	ASSPRQWNTEAF
TRBJ1-4	TRBV6-5	.	ASSYQGGPNEKLF
TRBJ1-2	TRBV2	TRBD1	ASSAGTGEVYGYT
TRBJ1-2	TRBV5-4	.	ASSLDRSSDGYT
TRBJ1-4	TRBV19	TRBD1	ASSPGQPNEKLF
TRBJ1-6	TRBV6-4	TRBD1	ASRAGTGYNNSPLH
TRBJ2-5	TRBV2	.	ASRGGGGQETQY
TRBJ2-3	TRBV24-1	.	ATSVKGLGRTDTQY
TRBJ1-2	TRBV30	.	AWSGRVLYGYT
TRBJ1-2	TRBV7-8	.	ASSLGGGNYGYT
TRBJ2-2	TRBV2	.	ASSEARGLSGELF
TRBJ1-1	TRBV6-4	TRBD1	ASKRQFKQGRNTEAF
TRBJ2-2	TRBV6-1	TRBD2	ASRERTSGTTGELF
TRBJ2-5	TRBV5-1	.	ASRMLAQETQY
TRBJ1-5	TRBV6-1	.	ASSEAGGGDQPQH
TRBJ2-5	TRBV5-1	TRBD2	ASSLIAGGPETQY
TRBJ1-5	TRBV18	TRBD1	ASSSTGVSSQPQH
TRBJ1-2	TRBV6-5	.	ASSYSARRPNYGYT
TRBJ1-4	TRBV6-5	TRBD1	ASGGSGTGLKLF
TRBJ1-3	TRBV6-5	.	ASSYSGASGNTIY
TRBJ2-7	TRBV6-9	TRBD1	ASSWDRPSSYEQY
TRBJ1-2	TRBV3-1/TRBV3-2	.	ASSQDLGYSGYT
TRBJ1-1	TRBV5-4	TRBD1	ASSFRTGLNTEAF
TRBJ2-7	TRBV11-2	TRBD2	ASSLGGLAGVFEQY
TRBJ1-1	TRBV27	.	ASSLQGNTEAF
TRBJ1-2	TRBV6-5	.	ASSYQEGHYGYT
TRBJ1-5	TRBV12-3/TRBV12-4	.	ASRGRSGQPQH
TRBJ1-6	TRBV7-7	.	ASSLVATEGCNSPLH